A single sample is the source of the 23 T cell receptor beta chains below, sequenced in a study of OX40 agonist ivuxolimab in advanced cancers. The table came from immunoSEQ multiplex PCR; TCRdb's copy has only in-frame clones and leaves some out. This repertoire shows roughly 25,000 clones, about 77% found once; its top ten account for roughly 18%. The input for sequencing was CD4+ or CD8+ T cells sorted from blood, taken in a trial of the OX40 agonist ivuxolimab. Receptors originate from an adult with an advanced solid tumor such as melanoma, head and neck, liver or kidney cancer.

This clone was detected only once. This chain uses TRBV19 with TRBJ1-1; D gene ambiguous. The CDR3 has 15 amino acids. The germline V gene encodes CDR1 LNHDA and CDR2 SQIVND (reference sequence). V dropped 0 bases and J dropped 6 bases, with 14 bases sitting between them. The CDR3 sequence is CASSIDSPGVAEAFF. The DNA of the CDR3 is TGTGCCAGTAGTATAGACAGCCCCGGTGTCGCTGAAGCTTTCTTT.

The chain's CDR3 is CASSLAGRKETQYF. In DNA, the CDR3 is TGTGCCAGCAGCTTAGCCGGGAGAAAAGAGACCCAGTACTTC. J is TRBJ2-5 and V is TRBV7-2, with a weak D call TRBD2 (6 bases). Per the germline V gene, CDR1 is SGHTA and CDR2 is FQGNSA. The V gene lost 0 bases and the J gene lost 3 bases, with 8 bases spanning the gap. This CDR3 is built from 14 residues.

The CDR3 nucleotides read TGCGCCAGCAGCTTCGTTACCACAGATACGCAGTATTTT. Encoded protein: CASSFVTTDTQYF. This chain uses TRBV5-1 with TRBJ2-3, with D uncertain. This CDR3 region has 13 residues. Trimming removed 2 bases at V and 2 bases at J, with 6 bases between. CDR1 and CDR2 (germline): SGHRS, YFSETQ.

The V call is TRBV19, the J call TRBJ1-1; the D gene is possibly TRBD1 (6 bases). The CDR3 covers 13 residues. Trimming stripped 9 bases from V and 4 bases from J, with 15 bases between. Germline lookup yields CDR1 LNHDA and CDR2 SQIVND (reference sequence). The CDR3 loop reads CASQQGMTTEAFF. The CDR3 region has the DNA TGTGCCAGCCAACAGGGCATGACCACTGAAGCTTTCTTT.

This sequence joins TRBV28 and TRBJ2-7; 7 bases map to TRBD1. CDR3 length equals 14 residues. Germline lookup yields CDR1 MDHEN and CDR2 SYDVKM. Germline trimming cut 7 bases from V and 4 bases from J; bases unmatched to any gene: 10. CDR3 DNA sequence: TGTGCCAGCACCCGGTGGGCAGGGGGATACGAGCAGTACTTC. Encoded protein: CASTRWAGGYEQYF. The whole variable domain, remainder taken from reference TRBV28 and TRBJ2-7, is DVKVTQSSRYLVKRTGEKVFLECVQDMDHENMFWYRQDPGLGLRLIYFSYDVKMKEKGDIPEGYSVSREKKERFSLILESASTNQTSMYLCASTRWAGGYEQYFGPGTRLTVT.

The chain recombines TRBV21-1 with TRBJ1-1; the table's D call of TRBD1 was not tested on the DNA. TRBV21-1 is listed as a pseudogene. This CDR3 has 16 amino acids. CDR3 sequence (DNA): TGTGCCAGCATCACCCCAAACGGGGACATGAACACTGAAGCTTTCTTT. Residues: CASITPNGDMNTEAFF.

The CDR3, as DNA: TGTGCCAGCAGTCGACAGGGTAATCAGCCCCAGCATTTT. Protein sequence: CASSRQGNQPQHF. The V gene is TRBV9, the J gene TRBJ1-5; 7 nucleotides line up with TRBD1. The V gene end was trimmed by 5 bases and the J gene end by 4 bases; junction bases not matched to a gene: 3. Germline V gene lookup returns CDR1 SGDLS and CDR2 YYNGEE. The CDR3 covers 13 residues.

The chain employs TRBV7-2 and TRBJ2-3; 8 bases agree with TRBD2. V gave up 0 bases and J gave up 6 bases; unmatched junction bases: 5. Per the germline V gene, CDR1 is SGHTA and CDR2 is FQGNSA. The CDR3 has 15 amino acids. The CDR3 DNA reads TGTGCCAGCAGCTTAGCTTCTACTAGCGGTGATACGCAGTATTTT. This gives the protein CASSLASTSGDTQYF.

This clone was seen a few times. The rearrangement uses TRBV6-5 and TRBJ1-5, with TRBD1 matching over 7 bases. CDR1 and CDR2 from the germline V gene are MNHEY and SVGAGI. The CDR3 spans 15 residues. The V gene end was trimmed by 10 bases and the J gene end by 2 bases; junction bases not matched to a gene: 11. The CDR3: CAIILDRDGNQPQHF. As DNA, the CDR3 is TGTGCCATCATCCTAGACAGGGACGGCAATCAGCCCCAGCATTTT.

The chain is built from TRBV5-8 and TRBJ1-1; D gene unclear. V lost 2 bases, J lost 2 bases, and 4 bases lay in between. The CDR3 extends over 12 amino acids. Germline V lookup: CDR1 SGHTS, CDR2 YDEGEE. The CDR3 loop reads CASSFGNTEAFF. The CDR3 DNA reads TGTGCCAGCAGCTTCGGAAACACTGAAGCTTTCTTT.

The V call is TRBV7-9, the J call TRBJ2-1, with D possibly TRBD1 on 6 matching bases. Between the trimmed V and J ends, which lost 5 bases and 1 base, there was a span of 15 bases. This CDR3 has 16 residues. CDR1 is SEHNR and CDR2 is FQNEAQ in the germline V gene (reference sequence). The DNA for the CDR3 is TGTGCCAGCAGCGGAAGAACAGGGATATCCTACAATGAGCAGTTCTTC. This gives the protein CASSGRTGISYNEQFF.

The genes are TRBV5-1 and TRBJ1-5; D is perhaps TRBD1 (5 bases). CDR1 is SGHRS and CDR2 is YFSETQ in the germline V gene. Trimming removed 0 bases from V and 6 bases from J, with 19 bases in between. CDR3 size: 17 residues. CDR3 coding DNA: TGCGCCAGCAGCTTGGGGGCGGGGCAGGGTAAGGGTCAGCCCCAGCATTTT. It is translated as CASSLGAGQGKGQPQHF.

This clone appeared a few times. The chain links TRBV5-1 to TRBJ1-5, with no clear D. CDR3 size: 15 residues. Trimming shortened V by 4 bases and J by 5 bases, and 16 bases separated the two germline ends. Looked up from germline, CDR1 is SGHRS and CDR2 is YFSETQ. This CDR3 is CASSLRGDMYQPQHF. The DNA of the CDR3 is TGCGCCAGCAGCCTGCGGGGAGATATGTATCAGCCCCAGCATTTT.

The V and J genes are TRBV9 and TRBJ2-7; TRBD1 might be the D (6 bases). The CDR3 is 15 amino acids. Germline V lookup: CDR1 SGDLS, CDR2 YYNGEE. Between the trimmed V and J ends, which lost 4 bases and 0 bases, there was a span of 14 bases. CDR3 region: CASSPLGGSSYEQYF. The CDR3 DNA is TGTGCCAGCAGCCCGCTAGGGGGTTCCTCCTACGAGCAGTACTTC.

This chain uses TRBV9 with TRBJ1-5; TRBD1 matches 7 bases. The CDR3 spans 15 residues. In germline, CDR1 is SGDLS, CDR2 YYNGEE. The V segment lost 4 bases and the J segment 6 bases; nucleotides outside the gene matches: 10. CDR3 bases: TGTGCCAGCAGCCTAGGGGGCGGGGGTAGTCAGCCCCAGCATTTT. It translates to CASSLGGGGSQPQHF.

In this sample, this clone turned up once. The V call is TRBV4-1, the J call TRBJ2-2, with D possibly being TRBD1 (6 bases). This CDR3 has 15 residues. The V end was cut by 0 bases, the J end by 7 bases, with 12 bases between. Looked up from germline, CDR1 is MGHRA and CDR2 is YSYEKL. Here the CDR3 reads CASSQESGAGGELFF. CDR3 nucleotides: TGCGCCAGCAGCCAAGAGTCAGGGGCGGGCGGGGAGCTGTTTTTT.

V gene TRBV7-2 combines with J gene TRBJ1-2, with D uncertain. The germline V gene encodes CDR1 SGHTA and CDR2 FQGNSA. V lost 6 bases, J lost 6 bases, and 17 bases lay in between. The CDR3 totals 14 residues. The CDR3 DNA reads as TGTGCCAGCAGGCCCGACGTTAGAGTTGATGGCTACACCTTC. The encoded protein is CASRPDVRVDGYTF.

V and J are TRBV10-3 and TRBJ1-5; D is uncertain. Between the trimmed V and J ends, which lost 8 bases and 0 bases, there was a span of 5 bases. The length of the CDR3 is 12 residues. Germline loops: CDR1 ENHRY, CDR2 SYGVKD. CDR3 residues: CAIGLSNQPQHF. CDR3 nucleotide sequence: TGTGCCATCGGTCTTAGCAATCAGCCCCAGCATTTT.

The chain links TRBV21-1 to TRBJ2-5; the table's TRBD1 call for D was not verified on the DNA. TRBV21-1 is flagged as a pseudogene. This CDR3 contains 16 residues. This CDR3 is CASSSQDRGNQETQYF. The CDR3 nucleotides are TGTGCCAGCAGCTCCCAGGACAGGGGGAATCAAGAGACCCAGTACTTC.

The chain couples TRBV5-1 to TRBJ2-2; 8 nucleotides line up with TRBD1. This CDR3 contains 16 residues. Germline values: CDR1 SGHRS, CDR2 YFSETQ. The J segment lost 4 bases and the V segment lost 4 bases, leaving 9 bases of the junction unmatched. The CDR3 loop reads CASSQGQAQGTGELFF. The CDR3, as DNA: TGCGCCAGCAGCCAGGGACAGGCTCAAGGCACCGGGGAGCTGTTTTTT.

The J gene is TRBJ2-5, the V gene TRBV7-6, with D possibly matching TRBD2 (6 bases). V was clipped by 1 base and J by 1 base, with 10 bases between them. The CDR3 spans 15 residues. CDR1 and CDR2 (germline): SGHVS, FNYEAQ. The CDR3, as DNA: TGTGCCAGCAGCTTAGGGGTCGGGGGCCAAGAGACCCAGTACTTC. Translated: CASSLGVGGQETQYF.

The chain recombines TRBV10-3 with TRBJ2-7; TRBD2 matches 9 bases. The V and J ends lost 3 bases and 4 bases, in that order; junction bases with no gene match: 4. This CDR3 comprises 14 residues. The V gene's germline CDR1 is ENHRY and CDR2 SYGVKD. CDR3 region: CAISEIAGVYEQYF. In nucleotides, the CDR3 is TGTGCCATCAGTGAAATAGCGGGAGTATACGAGCAGTACTTC.

The gene calls are TRBV6-5 and TRBJ1-2; D not certain. The CDR3 totals 15 residues. Germline assignment: CDR1 MNHEY and CDR2 SVGAGI. V lost 6 bases and J lost 2, with 16 bases in between. For the CDR3, the DNA is TGTGCCAGCAGCACGATAGATTCTTTAAACTATGGCTACACCTTC. The encoded protein is CASSTIDSLNYGYTF.